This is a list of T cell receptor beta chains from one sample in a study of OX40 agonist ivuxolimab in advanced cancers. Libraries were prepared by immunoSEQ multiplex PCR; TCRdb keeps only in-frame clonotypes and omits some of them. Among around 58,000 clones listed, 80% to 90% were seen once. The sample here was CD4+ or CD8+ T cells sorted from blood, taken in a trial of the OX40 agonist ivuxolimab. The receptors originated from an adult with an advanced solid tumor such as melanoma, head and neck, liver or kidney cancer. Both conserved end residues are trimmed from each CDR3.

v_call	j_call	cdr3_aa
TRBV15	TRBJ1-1	ATSRVGRNSAEAF
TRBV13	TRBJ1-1	ASSSSEGNTEAF
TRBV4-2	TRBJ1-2	ASSQEGKGPGYT
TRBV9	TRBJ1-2	ASSVAGDNYGYT
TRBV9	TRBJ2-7	ASSTRQGGMNEQY
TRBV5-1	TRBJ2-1	ASSPGLAGISYNEQF
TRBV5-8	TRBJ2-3	ASSLSDRGGATDTQY
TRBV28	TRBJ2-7	ASSPPGRPSYEQY
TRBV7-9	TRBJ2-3	ASSLIAGSTDTQY
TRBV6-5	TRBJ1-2	ASSYGGKDYGYT
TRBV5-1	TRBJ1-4	ASSPVEADEKLF
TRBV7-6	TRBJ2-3	ASSSGLADFSTDTQY
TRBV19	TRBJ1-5	ASTQGWPPNYQPQH
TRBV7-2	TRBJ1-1	ASSFERAEAF
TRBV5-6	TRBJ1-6	ASSARTGSSYNSPLH
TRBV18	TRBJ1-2	ASSPPRTGIISYT
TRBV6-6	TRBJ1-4	ASSYNSPATNEKLF
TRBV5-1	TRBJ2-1	ASSLAGSSYNEQF
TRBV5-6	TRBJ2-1	ASSGGLAVANEQF
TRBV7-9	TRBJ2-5	ASSSPNQETQY
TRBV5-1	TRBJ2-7	ASSPQQLGGGLMRQY
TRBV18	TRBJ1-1	ASSPTGQTEAF
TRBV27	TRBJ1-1	ASSLLGGGGTEAF
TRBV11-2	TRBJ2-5	ASSGGMRETQY
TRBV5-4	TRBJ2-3	ASSPAGTDTQY
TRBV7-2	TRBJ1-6	ASSLEGPLIGSPLH
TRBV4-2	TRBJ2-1	ASRLQGRPYNEQF
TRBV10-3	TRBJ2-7	AIKSQGGGEQY
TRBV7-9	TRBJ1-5	ASSVGSGNQPQH
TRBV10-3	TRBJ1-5	AIRATGNQPQH